This T cell receptor beta chain was identified during a study of long-term antiretroviral therapy in people with HIV. As for the study in general: The oldest samples precede the 2015 immediate-ART recommendation by about a decade. General study results and limits: Controls had broader CDR3 length ranges than HIV repertoires did.

The libraries were made with immunoSEQ v3.0 at survey level. This table comes from immunoSEQ multiplex PCR, and its TCRdb copy is limited to in-frame clones, with some not included. The table records about 28,000 clones, more than 70% of them present only once. Note on this clone: The antigen remains undetermined.

After removal of 5 bases from V and 5 bases from J, the junction contained 12 bases not matched to a gene. CDR1 SNHLY and CDR2 FYNNEI come from the germline V gene. CDR3 size: 16 residues. Specimen: unsorted PBMCs, collected 0.8 years after starting antiretroviral therapy. This clonotype was sampled from a woman aged 25 to 39 with HIV. The chain joins TRBV2 to TRBJ2-7; 10 bases map to TRBD2. The CDR3: CASSPREGLAYDEQYF. In nucleotides, the CDR3 is TGTGCCAGCAGTCCAAGAGAGGGACTAGCGTACGACGAGCAGTACTTC.